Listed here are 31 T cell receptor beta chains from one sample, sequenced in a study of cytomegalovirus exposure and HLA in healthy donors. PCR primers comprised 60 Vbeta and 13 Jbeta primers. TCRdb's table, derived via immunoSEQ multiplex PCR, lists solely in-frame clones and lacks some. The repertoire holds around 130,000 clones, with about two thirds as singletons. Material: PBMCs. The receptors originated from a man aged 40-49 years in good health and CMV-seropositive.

The CDR3 region has the DNA TGTGCCAGCAGTTTGACATCCAGGGGTAATTATTACGAGCAGTACTTC. It specifies CASSLTSRGNYYEQYF. The rearrangement joins TRBV7-8 to TRBJ2-7, with D maybe TRBD1 (6 bases). Germline CDR1 is SGHVS and CDR2 is FQNEAQ. The CDR3 sequence is 16 residues long. The V end lost 6 bases, the J end lost 4 bases, and 22 bases lay between the germline ends.

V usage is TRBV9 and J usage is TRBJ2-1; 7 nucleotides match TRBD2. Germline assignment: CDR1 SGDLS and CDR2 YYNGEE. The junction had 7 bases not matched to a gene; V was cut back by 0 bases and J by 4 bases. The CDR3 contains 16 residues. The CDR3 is CASSVVGLGSYNEQFF. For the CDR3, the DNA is TGTGCCAGCAGCGTAGTTGGACTAGGCAGTTACAATGAGCAGTTCTTC.

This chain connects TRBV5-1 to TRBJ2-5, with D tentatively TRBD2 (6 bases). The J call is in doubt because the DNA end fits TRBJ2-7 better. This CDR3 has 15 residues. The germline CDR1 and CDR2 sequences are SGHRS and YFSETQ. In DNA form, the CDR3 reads TGCGCCAGCAGCTTGGCTCAGGTCCGCGGGGCCGAGCAGTACTTC. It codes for CASSLAQVRGAEQYF.

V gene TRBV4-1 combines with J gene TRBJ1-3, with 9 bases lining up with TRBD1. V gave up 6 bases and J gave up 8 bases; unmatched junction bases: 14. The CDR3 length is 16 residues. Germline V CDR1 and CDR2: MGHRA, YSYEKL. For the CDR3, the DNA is TGCGCCAGCAGATCGGCCGGGACAGGGAAGGCAGACACCATATATTTT. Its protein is CASRSAGTGKADTIYF.

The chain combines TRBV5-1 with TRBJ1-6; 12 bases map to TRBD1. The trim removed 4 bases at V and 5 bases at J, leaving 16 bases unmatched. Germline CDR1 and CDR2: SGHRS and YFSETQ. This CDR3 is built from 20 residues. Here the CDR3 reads CASSPDAGQGAYFHNSPLHF. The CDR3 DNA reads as TGCGCCAGCAGCCCTGATGCGGGACAGGGGGCCTACTTCCATAATTCACCCCTCCACTTT.

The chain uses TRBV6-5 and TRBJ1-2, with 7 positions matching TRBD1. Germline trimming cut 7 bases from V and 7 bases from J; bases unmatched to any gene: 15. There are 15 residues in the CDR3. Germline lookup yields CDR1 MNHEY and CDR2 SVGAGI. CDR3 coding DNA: TGTGCCAGCAATCCAACAGGGGCAGAAGGTAGTGGCTACACCTTC. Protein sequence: CASNPTGAEGSGYTF.

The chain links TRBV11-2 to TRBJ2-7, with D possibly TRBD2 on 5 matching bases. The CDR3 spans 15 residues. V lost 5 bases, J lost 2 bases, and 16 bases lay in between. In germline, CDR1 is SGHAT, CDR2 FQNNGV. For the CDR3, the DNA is TGTGCCAGCAGCCCGGACTCGTCCTATACCTACGAGCAGTACTTC. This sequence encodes CASSPDSSYTYEQYF.

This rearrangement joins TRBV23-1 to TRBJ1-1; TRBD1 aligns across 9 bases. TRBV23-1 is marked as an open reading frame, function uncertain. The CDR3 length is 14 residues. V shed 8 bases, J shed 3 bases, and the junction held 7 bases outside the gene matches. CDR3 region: CASGQQGAHTEAFF. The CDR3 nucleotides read TGCGCCAGCGGACAACAGGGGGCGCACACTGAAGCTTTCTTT.

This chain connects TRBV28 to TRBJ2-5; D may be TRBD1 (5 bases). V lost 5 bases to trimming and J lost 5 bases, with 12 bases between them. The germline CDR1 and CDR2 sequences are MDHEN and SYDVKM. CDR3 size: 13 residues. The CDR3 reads CASSPGRVETQYF. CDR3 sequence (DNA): TGTGCCAGCAGTCCCGGCAGGGTTGAGACCCAGTACTTC.

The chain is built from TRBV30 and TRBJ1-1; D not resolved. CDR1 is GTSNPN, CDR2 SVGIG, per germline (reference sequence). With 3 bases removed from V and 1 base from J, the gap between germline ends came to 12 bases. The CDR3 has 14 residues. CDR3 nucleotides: TGTGCCTGGAGAGACACAAGTAAGAACACTGAAGCTTTCTTT. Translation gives CAWRDTSKNTEAFF.

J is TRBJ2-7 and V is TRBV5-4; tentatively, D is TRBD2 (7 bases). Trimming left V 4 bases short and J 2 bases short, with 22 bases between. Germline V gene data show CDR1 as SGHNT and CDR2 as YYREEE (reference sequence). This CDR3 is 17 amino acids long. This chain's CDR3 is CASSGSLGASGTYEQYF. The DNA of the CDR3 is TGTGCCAGCAGCGGGTCACTGGGGGCTAGCGGAACCTACGAGCAGTACTTC.

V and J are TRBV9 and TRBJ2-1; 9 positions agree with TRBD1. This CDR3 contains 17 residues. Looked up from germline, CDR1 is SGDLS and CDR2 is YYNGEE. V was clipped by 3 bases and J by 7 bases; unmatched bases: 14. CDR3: CASSAYAVDRGRNEQFF. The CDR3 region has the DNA TGTGCCAGCAGCGCGTACGCGGTGGACAGGGGACGGAATGAGCAGTTCTTC.

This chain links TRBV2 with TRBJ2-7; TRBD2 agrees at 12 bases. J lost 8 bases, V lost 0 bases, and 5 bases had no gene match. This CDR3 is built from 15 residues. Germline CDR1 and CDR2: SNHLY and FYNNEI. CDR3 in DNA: TGTGCCAGCAGTGAAGCGCCCAGGACTAGCGGGAAGCAGTACTTC. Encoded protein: CASSEAPRTSGKQYF.

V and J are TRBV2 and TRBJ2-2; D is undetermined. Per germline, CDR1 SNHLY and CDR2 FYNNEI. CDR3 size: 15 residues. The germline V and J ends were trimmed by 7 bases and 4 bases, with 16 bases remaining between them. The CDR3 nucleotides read TGTGCCAGCACCCTCCGGTTAGTTGGCACCGGGGAGCTGTTTTTT. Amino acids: CASTLRLVGTGELFF.

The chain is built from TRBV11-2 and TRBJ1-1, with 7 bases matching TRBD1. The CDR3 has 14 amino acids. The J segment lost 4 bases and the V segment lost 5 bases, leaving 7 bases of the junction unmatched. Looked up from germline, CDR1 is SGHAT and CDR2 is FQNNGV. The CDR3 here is CASSLPTGSTEAFF. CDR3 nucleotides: TGTGCCAGCAGCCTGCCGACAGGGTCCACTGAAGCTTTCTTT.

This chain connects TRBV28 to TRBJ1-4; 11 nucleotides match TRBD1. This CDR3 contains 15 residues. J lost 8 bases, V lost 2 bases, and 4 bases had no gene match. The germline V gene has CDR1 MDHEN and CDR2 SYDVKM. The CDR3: CASSLGGDRGEKLFF. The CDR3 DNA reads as TGTGCCAGCAGTTTAGGTGGGGACAGGGGGGAAAAACTGTTTTTT. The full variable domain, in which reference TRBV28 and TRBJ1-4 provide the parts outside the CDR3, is DVKVTQSSRYLVKRTGEKVFLECVQDMDHENMFWYRQDPGLGLRLIYFSYDVKMKEKGDIPEGYSVSREKKERFSLILESASTNQTSMYLCASSLGGDRGEKLFFGSGTQLSVL.

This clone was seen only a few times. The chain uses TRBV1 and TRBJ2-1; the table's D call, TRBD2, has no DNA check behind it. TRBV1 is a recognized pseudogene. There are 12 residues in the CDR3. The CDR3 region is CTSSPEGHEQFF. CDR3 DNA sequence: TGCACCAGCAGCCCGGAGGGTCATGAGCAGTTCTTC.

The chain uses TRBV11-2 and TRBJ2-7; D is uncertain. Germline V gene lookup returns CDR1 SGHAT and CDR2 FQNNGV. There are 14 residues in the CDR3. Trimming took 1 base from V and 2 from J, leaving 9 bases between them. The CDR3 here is CASSLVSQPYEQYF. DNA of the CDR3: TGTGCCAGCAGCTTAGTTAGCCAACCCTACGAGCAGTACTTC.

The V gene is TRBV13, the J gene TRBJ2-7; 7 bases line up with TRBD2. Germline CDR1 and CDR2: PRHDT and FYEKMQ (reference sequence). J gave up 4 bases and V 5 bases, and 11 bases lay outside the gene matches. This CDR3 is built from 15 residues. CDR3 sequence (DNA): TGTGCCAGCAGCACCGGGAGGCAGCCATTATACGAGCAGTACTTC. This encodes CASSTGRQPLYEQYF.

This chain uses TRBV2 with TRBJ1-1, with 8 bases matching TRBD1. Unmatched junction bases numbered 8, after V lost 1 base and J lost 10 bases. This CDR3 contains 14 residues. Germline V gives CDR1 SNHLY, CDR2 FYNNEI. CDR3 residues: CASSEETGACRAFF. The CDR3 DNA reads TGTGCCAGCAGTGAAGAGACAGGGGCTTGTAGAGCTTTCTTT.

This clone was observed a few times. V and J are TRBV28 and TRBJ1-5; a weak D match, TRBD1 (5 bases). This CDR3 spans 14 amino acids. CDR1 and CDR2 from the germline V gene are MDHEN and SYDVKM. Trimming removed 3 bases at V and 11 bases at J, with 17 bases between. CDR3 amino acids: CASSLVRSSGAQHF. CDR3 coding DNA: TGTGCCAGCAGTTTGGTCAGGTCCTCGGGGGCCCAGCATTTT.

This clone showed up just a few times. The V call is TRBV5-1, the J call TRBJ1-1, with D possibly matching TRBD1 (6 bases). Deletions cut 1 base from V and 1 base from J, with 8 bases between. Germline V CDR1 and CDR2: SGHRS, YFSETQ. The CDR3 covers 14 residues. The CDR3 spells CASSLSGANTEAFF. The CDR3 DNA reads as TGCGCCAGCAGCTTGTCAGGGGCGAACACTGAAGCTTTCTTT.

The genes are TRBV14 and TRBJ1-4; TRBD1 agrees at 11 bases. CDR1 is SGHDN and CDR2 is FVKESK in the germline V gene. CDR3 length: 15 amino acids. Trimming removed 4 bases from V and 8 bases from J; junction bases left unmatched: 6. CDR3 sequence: CASSRWDRGDEKLFF. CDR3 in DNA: TGTGCCAGCAGCCGATGGGACAGGGGGGACGAAAAACTGTTTTTT.

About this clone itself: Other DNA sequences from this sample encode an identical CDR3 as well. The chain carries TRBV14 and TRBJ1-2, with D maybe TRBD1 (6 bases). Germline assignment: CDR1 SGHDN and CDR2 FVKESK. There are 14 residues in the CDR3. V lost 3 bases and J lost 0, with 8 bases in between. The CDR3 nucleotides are TGTGCCAGCAGCCAGGACAGAGCTAACTATGGCTACACCTTC. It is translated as CASSQDRANYGYTF.

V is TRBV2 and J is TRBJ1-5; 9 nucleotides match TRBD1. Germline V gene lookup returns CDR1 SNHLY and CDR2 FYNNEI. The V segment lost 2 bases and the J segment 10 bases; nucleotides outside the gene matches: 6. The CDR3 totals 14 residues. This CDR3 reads CASSERGQGGPQHF. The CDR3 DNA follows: TGTGCCAGCAGTGAAAGGGGACAGGGTGGACCCCAGCATTTT.

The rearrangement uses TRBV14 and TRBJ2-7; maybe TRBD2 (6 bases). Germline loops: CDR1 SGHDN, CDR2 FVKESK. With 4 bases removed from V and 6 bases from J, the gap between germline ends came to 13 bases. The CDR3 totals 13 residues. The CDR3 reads CASSPWGVGEQYF. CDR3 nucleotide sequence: TGTGCCAGCAGCCCCTGGGGGGTCGGCGAGCAGTACTTC. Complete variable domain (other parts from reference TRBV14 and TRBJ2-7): EAGVTQFPSHSVIEKGQTVTLRCDPISGHDNLYWYRRVMGKEIKFLLHFVKESKQDESGMPNNRFLAERTGGTYSTLKVQPAELEDSGVYFCASSPWGVGEQYFGPGTRLTVT.

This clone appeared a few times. CDR3 nucleotides: TGTGCCAGCAGCCCGCATGGTGGCGGTACGCAGTATTTT. This encodes CASSPHGGGTQYF. The chain links TRBV5-6 to TRBJ2-3; D not resolved. CDR1 is SGHDT and CDR2 is YYEEEE in the germline V gene. There are 13 residues in the CDR3. V was trimmed by 4 bases and J by 8 bases, leaving 14 bases between them.

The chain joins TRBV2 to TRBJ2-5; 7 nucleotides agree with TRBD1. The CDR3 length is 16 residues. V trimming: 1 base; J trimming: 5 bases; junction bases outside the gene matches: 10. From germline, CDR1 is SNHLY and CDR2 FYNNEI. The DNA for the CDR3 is TGTGCCAGCAGTGAAGAAGGGGGCGGTATAGGCGAGACCCAGTACTTC. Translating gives CASSEEGGGIGETQYF.

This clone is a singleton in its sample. The CDR3 sequence is CAIGAGQGATSGRSSYNEQFF. The CDR3 region has the DNA TGTGCCATCGGGGCGGGACAGGGGGCAACTAGCGGGAGGAGCTCCTACAATGAGCAGTTCTTC. The chain links TRBV10-3 to TRBJ2-1; D is possibly TRBD1 or TRBD2 (12 bases each). The CDR3 contains 21 residues. CDR1 and CDR2 from the germline V gene are ENHRY and SYGVKD. Trimming removed 8 bases from V and 0 bases from J, with 32 bases in between.

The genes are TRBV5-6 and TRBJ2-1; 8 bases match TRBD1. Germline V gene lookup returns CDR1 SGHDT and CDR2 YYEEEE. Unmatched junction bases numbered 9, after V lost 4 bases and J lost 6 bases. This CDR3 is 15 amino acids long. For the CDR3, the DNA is TGTGCCAGCAGCGCAGGGACAGGATGGCTCAATGAGCAGTTCTTC. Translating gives CASSAGTGWLNEQFF.

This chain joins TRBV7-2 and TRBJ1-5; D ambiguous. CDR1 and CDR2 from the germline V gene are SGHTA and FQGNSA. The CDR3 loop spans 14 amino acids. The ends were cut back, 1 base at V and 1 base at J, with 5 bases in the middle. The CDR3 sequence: CASSLGVSNQPQHF. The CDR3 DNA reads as TGTGCCAGCAGCTTAGGAGTCAGCAATCAGCCCCAGCATTTT.